This T cell receptor (beta chain) is from a study of blood T cell repertoires in COVID-19. Libraries were prepared by immunoSEQ multiplex PCR; TCRdb keeps only in-frame clonotypes and omits some of them. Here the sample spans 200,000 or so clones, roughly 90% being singletons. This clonotype was sampled from a woman between 40 and 50 years old who had recovered from COVID-19. The specimen sequenced was peripheral blood.

CDR3 bases: TGTGCCAGCTCACCCGTACAGGGAGAGGGCTACACCTTC. Its protein product is CASSPVQGEGYTF. The V and J genes are TRBV18 and TRBJ1-2; possibly TRBD1 for D (6 bases). From germline, CDR1 is KGHSH and CDR2 LQKENI. The CDR3 covers 13 residues. Trimming removed 3 bases at V and 8 bases at J, with 13 bases between.